A single sample is the source of the 10 T cell receptor beta chains below, sequenced in a study of vaccination and CD4 T cells after COVID-19. Scientists ran DNA taken from cultured CD4+ T cells through the Oncomine TCR Beta short-read assay for sequencing. TCRdb processed the PCR reads anew with MiXCR; each CDR3 protein has one entry. The sample has some 15,000 distinct CDR3 sequences, around 69% seen once. No antigen is known for these receptors. Treatment reported: approximately 9-day PBMC culture with coronavirus spike peptide pools or control peptides (ViraFEST assay). The sample comprised CD4+ T cells from blood, cultured in vitro. The receptor set was obtained from a human donor who had recovered from COVID-19.

The V gene is TRBV15, the J gene TRBJ1-1, with D possibly matching TRBD1 (6 bases). Trimming stripped 0 bases from V and 10 bases from J, with 18 bases between. The germline V gene has CDR1 LNHNV and CDR2 YYDKDF (reference sequence). The CDR3 runs 15 residues. The CDR3 DNA reads as TGTGCCACCAGCAGAGATCGCGGGGGGCGCGACGGAGCTTTCTTT. It is translated as CATSRDRGGRDGAFF.

The chain links TRBV24-1 to TRBJ2-1, with 11 positions matching TRBD2. Germline CDR1 reads KGHDR; CDR2 reads SFDVKD. This CDR3 spans 16 amino acids. V was pared by 0 bases and J by 8 bases, with 5 bases of the junction left unmatched. The CDR3 coding sequence is TGTGCCACCAGTGATTTGCAGACTAGCGGGACCGATGAGCAGTTCTTC. Its protein product is CATSDLQTSGTDEQFF.

The chain recombines TRBV12-3 or TRBV12-4 with TRBJ1-2, with D unclear. The CDR3 is 12 amino acids. V lost 6 bases and J 5 bases, leaving 10 bases between the germline ends. The CDR3 is CASSSPGYGYTF. The CDR3 DNA sequence: TGTGCCAGCAGCTCTCCCGGGTATGGCTACACCTTC.

This rearrangement joins TRBV6-5 to TRBJ1-6; TRBD1 agrees at 8 bases. Trimming cost V 2 bases and J 6 bases; bases outside gene matches: 3. Germline values: CDR1 MNHEY, CDR2 SVGAGI. CDR3 size: 15 residues. The CDR3 region has the DNA TGTGCCAGCAGTTACCACGGACAGGGTAATTCACCCCTCCACTTT. Protein sequence: CASSYHGQGNSPLHF.

There are a few counts of this clonotype. This chain connects TRBV7-9 to TRBJ1-5, with no clear D. CDR1 and CDR2 from the germline V gene are SEHNR and FQNEAQ (reference sequence). This CDR3 has 12 amino acids. Deletions cut 3 bases from V and 4 bases from J, with 4 bases between. The CDR3 protein is CASSFINQPQHF. CDR3 coding DNA: TGTGCCAGCAGCTTTATAAATCAGCCCCAGCATTTT.

In this sample, this clonotype turned up a few times. The chain uses TRBV6-1 and TRBJ1-2; D ambiguous. The germline V gene has CDR1 MNHNS and CDR2 SASEGT. The CDR3 extends over 13 amino acids. V lost 5 bases and J 8 bases, leaving 15 bases between the germline ends. CDR3 amino acids: CASSNIVPGGYTF. The CDR3 region has the DNA TGTGCCAGCAGTAATATAGTCCCCGGCGGCTACACCTTC.

This chain joins TRBV12-3 or TRBV12-4 and TRBJ2-1; 7 bases agree with TRBD1. This CDR3 contains 13 residues. J lost 6 bases, V lost 6 bases, and 5 bases had no gene match. The CDR3 protein is CASSDREPNEQFF. CDR3 nucleotide sequence: TGTGCCAGCAGCGACAGGGAGCCCAATGAGCAGTTCTTC.

This clonotype was counted a few times. This rearrangement joins TRBV27 to TRBJ1-1, with TRBD1 matching over 7 bases. Trimming removed 2 bases from V and 4 bases from J; junction bases left unmatched: 7. CDR1 is MNHEY, CDR2 SMNVEV, per germline (reference sequence). The CDR3 contains 15 residues. CDR3 region: CASSLLRWDSTEAFF. The CDR3 nucleotides are TGTGCCAGCAGTTTACTCCGCTGGGACAGCACTGAAGCTTTCTTT.

The J gene is TRBJ2-1, the V gene TRBV27; the match to TRBD2 covers 8 bases. The CDR3 sequence is 14 residues long. Germline V gives CDR1 MNHEY, CDR2 SMNVEV (reference sequence). With 6 bases clipped from V and 6 bases from J, the junction kept 7 bases outside the gene matches. The CDR3 loop reads CASRTGTSVNEQFF. CDR3 coding DNA: TGTGCCAGCAGGACCGGGACTAGTGTCAATGAGCAGTTCTTC.

This chain links TRBV7-9 with TRBJ1-2; maybe TRBD1 (6 bases). V gave up 5 bases and J gave up 8 bases, with 18 bases separating them. The germline gives CDR1 SEHNR, CDR2 FQNEAQ (reference sequence). The CDR3 has 14 amino acids. The CDR3 loop is CASSAGHVPSGYTF. The CDR3 nucleotides read TGTGCCAGCAGCGCGGGACACGTCCCTAGCGGCTACACCTTC.